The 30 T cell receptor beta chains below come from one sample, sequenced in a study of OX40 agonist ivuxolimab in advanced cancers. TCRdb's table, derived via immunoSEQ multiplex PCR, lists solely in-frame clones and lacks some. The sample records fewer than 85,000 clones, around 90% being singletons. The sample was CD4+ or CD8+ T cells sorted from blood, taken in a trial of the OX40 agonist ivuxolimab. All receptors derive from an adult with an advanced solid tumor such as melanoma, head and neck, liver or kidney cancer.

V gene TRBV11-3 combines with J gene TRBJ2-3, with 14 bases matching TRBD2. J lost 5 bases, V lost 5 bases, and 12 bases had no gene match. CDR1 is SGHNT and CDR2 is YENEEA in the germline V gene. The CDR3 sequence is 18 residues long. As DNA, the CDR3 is TGTGCCAGCAGCCTAGGGACTAGCGGGAGCATCGGGGTAGATACGCAGTATTTT. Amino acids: CASSLGTSGSIGVDTQYF.

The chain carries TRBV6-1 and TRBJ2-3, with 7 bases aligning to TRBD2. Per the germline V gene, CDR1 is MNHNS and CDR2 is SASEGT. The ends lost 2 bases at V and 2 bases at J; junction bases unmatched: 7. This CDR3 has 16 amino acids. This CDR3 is CASSELGGTYTDTQYF. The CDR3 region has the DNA TGTGCCAGCAGTGAACTGGGGGGGACTTACACAGATACGCAGTATTTT.

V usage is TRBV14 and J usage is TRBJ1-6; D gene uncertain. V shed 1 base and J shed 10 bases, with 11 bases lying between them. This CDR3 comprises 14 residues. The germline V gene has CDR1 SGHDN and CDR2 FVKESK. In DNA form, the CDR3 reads TGTGCCAGCAGCCAAGCGACTCCGGGCTCACCCCTCCACTTT. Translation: CASSQATPGSPLHF.

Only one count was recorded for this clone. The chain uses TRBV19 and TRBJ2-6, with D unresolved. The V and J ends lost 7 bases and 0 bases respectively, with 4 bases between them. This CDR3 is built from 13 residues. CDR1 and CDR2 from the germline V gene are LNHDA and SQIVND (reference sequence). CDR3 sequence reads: CASTTSGANVLTF. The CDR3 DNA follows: TGTGCCAGTACTACCTCTGGGGCCAACGTCCTGACTTTC.

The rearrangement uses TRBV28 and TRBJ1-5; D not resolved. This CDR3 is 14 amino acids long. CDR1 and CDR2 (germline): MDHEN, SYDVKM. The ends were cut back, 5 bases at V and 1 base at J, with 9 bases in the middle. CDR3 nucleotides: TGTGCCAGCAGTAGTCAGAGGAGCAATCAGCCCCAGCATTTT. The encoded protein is CASSSQRSNQPQHF.

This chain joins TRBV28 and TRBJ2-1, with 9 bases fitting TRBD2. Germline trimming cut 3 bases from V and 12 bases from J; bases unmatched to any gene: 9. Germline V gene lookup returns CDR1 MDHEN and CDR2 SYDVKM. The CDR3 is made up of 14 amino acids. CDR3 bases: TGTGCCAGCAGTTTTTTAGCGGGAGTATCGTGGCAGTTCTTC. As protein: CASSFLAGVSWQFF.

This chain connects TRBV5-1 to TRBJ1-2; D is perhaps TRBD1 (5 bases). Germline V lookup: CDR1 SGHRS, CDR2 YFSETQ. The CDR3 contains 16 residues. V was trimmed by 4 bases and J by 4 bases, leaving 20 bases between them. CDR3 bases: TGCGCCAGCAGCCTTGGCTTTGGGGGGATGGGCTATGGCTACACCTTC. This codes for CASSLGFGGMGYGYTF.

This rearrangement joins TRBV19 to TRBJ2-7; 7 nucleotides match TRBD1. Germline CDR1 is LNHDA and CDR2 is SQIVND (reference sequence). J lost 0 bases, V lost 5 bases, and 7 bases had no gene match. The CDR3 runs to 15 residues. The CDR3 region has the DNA TGTGCCAGTAGTTCGCCCGGGACAGCCTCCTACGAGCAGTACTTC. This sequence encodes CASSSPGTASYEQYF. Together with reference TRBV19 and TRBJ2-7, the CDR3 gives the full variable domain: DGGITQSPKYLFRKEGQNVTLSCEQNLNHDAMYWYRQDPGQGLRLIYYSQIVNDFQKGDIAEGYSVSREKKESFPLTVTSAQKNPTAFYLCASSSPGTASYEQYFGPGTRLTVT.

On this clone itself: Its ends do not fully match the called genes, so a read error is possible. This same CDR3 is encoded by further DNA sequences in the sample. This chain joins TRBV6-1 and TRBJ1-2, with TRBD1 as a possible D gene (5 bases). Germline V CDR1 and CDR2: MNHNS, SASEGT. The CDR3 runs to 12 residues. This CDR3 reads CASTGGLYGYTF. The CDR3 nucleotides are TGCGCCAGCACCGGGGGACTCTATGGCTACACCTTC.

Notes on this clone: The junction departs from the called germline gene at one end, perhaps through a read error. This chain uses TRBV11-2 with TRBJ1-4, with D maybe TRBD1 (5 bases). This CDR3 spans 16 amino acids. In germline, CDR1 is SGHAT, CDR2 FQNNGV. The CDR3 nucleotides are TGTGCCAGCAGCTTAGGAAGAGGGGAACAGTATGAAGAACTGTTTTTT. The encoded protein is CASSLGRGEQYEELFF. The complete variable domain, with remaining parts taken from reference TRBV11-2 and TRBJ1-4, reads EAGVAQSPRYKIIEKRQSVAFWCNPISGHATLYWYQQILGQGPKLLIQFQNNGVVDDSQLPKDRFSAERLKGVDSTLKIQPAKLEDSAVYLCASSLGRGEQYEELFFGSGTQLSVL.

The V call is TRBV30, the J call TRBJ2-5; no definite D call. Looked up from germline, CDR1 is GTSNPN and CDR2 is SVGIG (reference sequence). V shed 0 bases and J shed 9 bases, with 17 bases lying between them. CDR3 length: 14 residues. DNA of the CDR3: TGTGCCTGGAGTGTCCCCCCTTCCCTACCGGCCCAGTACTTC. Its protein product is CAWSVPPSLPAQYF.

The CDR3 DNA reads TGTGCCAGCAGCCTTCTGGGACAGGGGAGAACCGGGGAGCTGTTTTTT. Amino acids: CASSLLGQGRTGELFF. This sequence joins TRBV6-6 and TRBJ2-2; TRBD1 aligns across 10 bases. The CDR3 covers 16 residues. The J segment lost 5 bases and the V segment lost 6 bases, leaving 9 bases of the junction unmatched. Germline values: CDR1 MNHNY, CDR2 SVGAGI (reference sequence).

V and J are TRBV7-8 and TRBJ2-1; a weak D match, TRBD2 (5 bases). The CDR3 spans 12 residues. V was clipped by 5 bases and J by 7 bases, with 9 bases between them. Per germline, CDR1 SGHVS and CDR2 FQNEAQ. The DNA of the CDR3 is TGTGCCAGCAGCGGCCCGGGGAATGAGCAGTTCTTC. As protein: CASSGPGNEQFF.

CDR3 sequence: CASSYDNEQFF. The CDR3 DNA is TGTGCCAGCAGTTACGACAATGAGCAGTTCTTC. The rearrangement links TRBV6-6 to TRBJ2-1; D is ambiguous. The length of the CDR3 is 11 residues. Germline V gene lookup returns CDR1 MNHNY and CDR2 SVGAGI (reference sequence). V was shortened by 2 bases and J by 5 bases, with 1 base between the two germline ends.

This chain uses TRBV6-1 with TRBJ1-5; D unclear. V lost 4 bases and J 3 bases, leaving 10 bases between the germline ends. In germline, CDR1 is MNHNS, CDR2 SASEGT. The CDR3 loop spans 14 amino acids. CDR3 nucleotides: TGTGCCAGCAGTGTAGGGCAGAACAATCAGCCCCAGCATTTT. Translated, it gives CASSVGQNNQPQHF.

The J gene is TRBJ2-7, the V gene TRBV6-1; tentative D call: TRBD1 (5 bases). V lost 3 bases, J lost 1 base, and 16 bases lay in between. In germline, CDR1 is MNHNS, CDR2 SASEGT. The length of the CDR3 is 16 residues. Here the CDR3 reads CASSDVGQHNSYEQYF. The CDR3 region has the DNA TGTGCCAGCAGTGACGTGGGGCAGCATAATTCCTACGAGCAGTACTTC.

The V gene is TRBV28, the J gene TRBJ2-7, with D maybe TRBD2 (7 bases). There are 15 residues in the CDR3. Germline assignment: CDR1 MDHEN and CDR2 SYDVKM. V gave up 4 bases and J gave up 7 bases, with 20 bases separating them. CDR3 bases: TGTGCCAGCAGTTCCCCAGCCGACAGGCGGGGGGAGCAGTACTTC. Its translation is CASSSPADRRGEQYF.

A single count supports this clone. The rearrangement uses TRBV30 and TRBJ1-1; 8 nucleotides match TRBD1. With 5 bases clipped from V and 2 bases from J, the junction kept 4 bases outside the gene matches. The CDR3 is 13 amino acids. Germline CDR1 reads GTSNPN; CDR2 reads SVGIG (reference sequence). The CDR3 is CAWRQGSNTEAFF. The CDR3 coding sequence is TGTGCCTGGCGACAGGGGAGCAACACTGAAGCTTTCTTT.

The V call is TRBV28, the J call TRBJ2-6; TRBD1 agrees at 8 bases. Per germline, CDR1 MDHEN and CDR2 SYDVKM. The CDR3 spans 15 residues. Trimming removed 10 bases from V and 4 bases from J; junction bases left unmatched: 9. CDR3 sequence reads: CAIGQGAYGANVLTF. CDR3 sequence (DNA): TGTGCCATCGGACAGGGAGCCTACGGGGCCAACGTCCTGACTTTC.

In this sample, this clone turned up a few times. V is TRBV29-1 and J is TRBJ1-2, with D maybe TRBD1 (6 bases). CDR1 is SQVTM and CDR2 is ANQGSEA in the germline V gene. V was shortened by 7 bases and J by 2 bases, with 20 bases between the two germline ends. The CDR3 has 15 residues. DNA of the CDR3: TGCAGCGCCCTTGGGGGGCAGGGTACCAACTATGGCTACACCTTC. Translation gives CSALGGQGTNYGYTF.

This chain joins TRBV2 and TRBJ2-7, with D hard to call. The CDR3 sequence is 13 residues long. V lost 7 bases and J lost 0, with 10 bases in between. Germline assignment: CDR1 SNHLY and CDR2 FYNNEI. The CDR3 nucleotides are TGTGCCAGCATTCATACGGTCTCCTACGAGCAGTACTTC. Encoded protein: CASIHTVSYEQYF.

CDR3 residues: CATSRDSQLNYGYTF. DNA of the CDR3: TGTGCCACCAGCAGAGATTCCCAGCTTAACTATGGCTACACCTTC. The chain joins TRBV15 to TRBJ1-2; D is undetermined. V lost 0 bases to trimming and J lost 1 base, with 9 bases between them. Per germline, CDR1 LNHNV and CDR2 YYDKDF (reference sequence). The CDR3 contains 15 residues.

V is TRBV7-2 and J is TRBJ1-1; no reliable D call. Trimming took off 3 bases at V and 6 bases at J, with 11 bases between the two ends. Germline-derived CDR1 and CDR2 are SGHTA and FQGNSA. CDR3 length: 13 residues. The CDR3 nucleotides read TGTGCCAGCAGCTTTCGAGGGAATCCTGAAGCTTTCTTT. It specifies CASSFRGNPEAFF.

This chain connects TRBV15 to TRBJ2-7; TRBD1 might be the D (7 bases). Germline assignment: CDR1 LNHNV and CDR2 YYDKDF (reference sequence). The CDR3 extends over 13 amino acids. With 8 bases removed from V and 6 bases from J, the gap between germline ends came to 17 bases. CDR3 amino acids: CATSRAGGTEQYF. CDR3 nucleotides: TGTGCCACCTCACGGGCAGGGGGGACCGAGCAGTACTTC.

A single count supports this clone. CDR3 protein: CASSPGLTGMANYGYTF. The CDR3 nucleotides read TGCGCCAGCAGCCCGGGCTTGACTGGTATGGCTAACTATGGCTACACCTTC. The V and J genes are TRBV5-1 and TRBJ1-2; D remains ambiguous. Trimming left V 4 bases short and J 0 bases short, with 19 bases between. Germline V lookup: CDR1 SGHRS, CDR2 YFSETQ. The CDR3 is 17 residues long.

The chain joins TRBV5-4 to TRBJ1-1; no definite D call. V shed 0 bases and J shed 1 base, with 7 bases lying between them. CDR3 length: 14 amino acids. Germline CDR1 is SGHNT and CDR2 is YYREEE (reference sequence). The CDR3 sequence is CASSLDLANTEAFF. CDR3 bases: TGTGCCAGCAGCTTGGACTTGGCGAACACTGAAGCTTTCTTT.

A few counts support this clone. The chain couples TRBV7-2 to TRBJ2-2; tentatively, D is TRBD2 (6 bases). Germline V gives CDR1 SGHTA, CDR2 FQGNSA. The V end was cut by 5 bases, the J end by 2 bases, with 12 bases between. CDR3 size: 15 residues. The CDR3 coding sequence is TGTGCCAGCAGCACTGGGACTTCTAACACCGGGGAGCTGTTTTTT. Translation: CASSTGTSNTGELFF.

The CDR3 DNA reads as TGCGCCAGCAGCTTGGGACAGGGTTTATTTGGCTACACCTTC. Translation gives CASSLGQGLFGYTF. V and J are TRBV5-1 and TRBJ1-2, with 7 positions matching TRBD1. The V gene end was trimmed by 0 bases and the J gene end by 7 bases; junction bases not matched to a gene: 6. CDR1 is SGHRS and CDR2 is YFSETQ in the germline V gene. The CDR3 loop spans 14 amino acids.

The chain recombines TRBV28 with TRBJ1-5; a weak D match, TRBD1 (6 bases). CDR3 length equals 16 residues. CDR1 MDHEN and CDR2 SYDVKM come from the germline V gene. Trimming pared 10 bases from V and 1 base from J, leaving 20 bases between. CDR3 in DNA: TGTGCCACCGGGGACAACAGCTTCGGGAGCAATCAGCCCCAGCATTTT. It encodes CATGDNSFGSNQPQHF.

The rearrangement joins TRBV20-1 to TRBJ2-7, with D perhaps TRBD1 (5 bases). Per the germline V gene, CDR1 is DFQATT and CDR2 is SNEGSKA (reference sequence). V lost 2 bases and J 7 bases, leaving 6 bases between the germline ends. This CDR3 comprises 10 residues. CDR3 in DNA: TGCAGTGCTAGACGGACAGAGCAGTACTTC. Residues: CSARRTEQYF.